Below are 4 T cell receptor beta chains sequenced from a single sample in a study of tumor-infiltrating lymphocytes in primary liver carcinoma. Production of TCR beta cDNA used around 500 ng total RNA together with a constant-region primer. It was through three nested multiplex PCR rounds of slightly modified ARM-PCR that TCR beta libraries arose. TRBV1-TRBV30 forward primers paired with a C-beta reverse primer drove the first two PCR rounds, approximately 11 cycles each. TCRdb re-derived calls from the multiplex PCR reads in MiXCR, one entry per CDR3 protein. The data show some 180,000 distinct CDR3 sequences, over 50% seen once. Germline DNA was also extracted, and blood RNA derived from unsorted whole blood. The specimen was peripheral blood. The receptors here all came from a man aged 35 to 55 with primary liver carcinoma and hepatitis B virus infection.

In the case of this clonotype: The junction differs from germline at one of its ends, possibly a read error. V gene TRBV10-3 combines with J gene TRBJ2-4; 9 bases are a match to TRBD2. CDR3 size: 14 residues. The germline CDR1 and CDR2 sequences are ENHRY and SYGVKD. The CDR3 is CATSEGTSPVILYF. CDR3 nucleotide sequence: TGTGCCACCAGTGAAGGGACTAGCCCGGTCATTCTGTACTTC.

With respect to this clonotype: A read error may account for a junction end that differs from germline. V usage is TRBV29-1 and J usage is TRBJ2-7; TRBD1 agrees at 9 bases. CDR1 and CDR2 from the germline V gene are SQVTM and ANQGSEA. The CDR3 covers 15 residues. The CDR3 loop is CRVEDRGFSSYEQYF. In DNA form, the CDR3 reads TGCAGGGTTGAAGACAGGGGGTTTAGCTCCTACGAGCAGTACTTC.

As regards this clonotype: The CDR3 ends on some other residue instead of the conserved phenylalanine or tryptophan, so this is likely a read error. The CDR3 DNA reads TGTGCCAGCAGCTTAGATCAGGATAGCGTTCGCGATGCGCAGTATTTG. Protein sequence: CASSLDQDSVRDAQYL. V and J are TRBV11-2 and TRBJ2-3; perhaps TRBD2 as D (5 bases). V was pared by 0 bases and J by 10 bases, with 20 bases between. In germline, CDR1 is SGHAT, CDR2 FQNNGV. This CDR3 has 16 amino acids.

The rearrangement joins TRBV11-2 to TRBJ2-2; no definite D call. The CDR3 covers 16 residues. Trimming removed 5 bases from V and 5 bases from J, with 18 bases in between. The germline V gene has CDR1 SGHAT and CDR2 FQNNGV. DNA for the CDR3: TGTGCCAGCAGCCCTTCTATCCCTCCGAGTACCGGGGAGCTGTTTTTT. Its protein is CASSPSIPPSTGELFF.